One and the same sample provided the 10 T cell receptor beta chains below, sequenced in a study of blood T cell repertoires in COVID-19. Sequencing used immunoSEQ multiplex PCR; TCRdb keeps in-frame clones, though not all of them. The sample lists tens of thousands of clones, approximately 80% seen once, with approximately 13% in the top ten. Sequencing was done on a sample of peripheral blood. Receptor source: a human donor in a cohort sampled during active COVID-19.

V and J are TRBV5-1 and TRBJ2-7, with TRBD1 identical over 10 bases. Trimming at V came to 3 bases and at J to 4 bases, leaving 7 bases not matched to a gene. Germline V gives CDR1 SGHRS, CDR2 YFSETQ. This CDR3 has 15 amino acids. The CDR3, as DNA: TGCGCCAGCAGCTGGGGCCGGGACAGGGGTTACGAGCAGTACTTC. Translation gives CASSWGRDRGYEQYF.

CDR3 nucleotides: TGTGCCAGCAGCCGGGACAGGGTATTGAACACTGAAGCTTTCTTT. Its translation: CASSRDRVLNTEAFF. This chain links TRBV5-6 with TRBJ1-1, with 9 nucleotides matching TRBD1. The J segment lost 0 bases and the V segment lost 4 bases, leaving 4 bases of the junction unmatched. Germline CDR1 is SGHDT and CDR2 is YYEEEE. CDR3 length: 15 residues.

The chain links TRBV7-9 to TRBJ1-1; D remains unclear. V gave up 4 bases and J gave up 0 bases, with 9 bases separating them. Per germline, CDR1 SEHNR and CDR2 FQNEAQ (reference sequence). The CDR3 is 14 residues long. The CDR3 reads CASSWRELNTEAFF. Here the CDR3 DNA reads TGTGCCAGCAGCTGGCGGGAGTTGAACACTGAAGCTTTCTTT.

CDR3 sequence reads: CASSPTSGETQYF. The CDR3 DNA reads TGTGCCAGCAGCCCTACTAGCGGAGAGACCCAGTACTTC. J is TRBJ2-5 and V is TRBV7-2, with 8 bases matching TRBD2. Looked up from germline, CDR1 is SGHTA and CDR2 is FQGNSA. The J segment lost 4 bases and the V segment lost 5 bases, leaving 3 bases of the junction unmatched. There are 13 residues in the CDR3.

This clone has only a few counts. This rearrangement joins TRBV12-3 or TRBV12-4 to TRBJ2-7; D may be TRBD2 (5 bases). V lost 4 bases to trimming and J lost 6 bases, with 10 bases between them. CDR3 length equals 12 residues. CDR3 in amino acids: CASSYMDFEQYF. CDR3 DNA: TGTGCCAGCAGTTACATGGACTTCGAGCAGTACTTC.

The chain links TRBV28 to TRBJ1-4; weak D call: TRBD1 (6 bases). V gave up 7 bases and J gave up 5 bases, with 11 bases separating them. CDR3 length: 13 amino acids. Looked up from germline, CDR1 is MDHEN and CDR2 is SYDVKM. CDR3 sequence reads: CASNQGGNEKLFF. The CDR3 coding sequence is TGTGCCAGCAATCAAGGGGGAAATGAAAAACTGTTTTTT.

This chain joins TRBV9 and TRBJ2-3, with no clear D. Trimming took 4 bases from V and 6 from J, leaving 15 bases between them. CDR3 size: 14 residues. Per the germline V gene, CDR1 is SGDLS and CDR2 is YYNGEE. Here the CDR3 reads CASSPRLPADTQYF. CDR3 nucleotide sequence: TGTGCCAGCAGCCCGCGACTGCCCGCGGATACGCAGTATTTT.

The CDR3 DNA sequence: TGTGCCAGCAGCTTAACGACTGTGTCAGGGGCGAGCACTGAAGCTTTCTTT. It yields the protein CASSLTTVSGASTEAFF. The chain combines TRBV7-3 with TRBJ1-1; TRBD1 is a possible D gene (6 bases). Germline loops: CDR1 SGHTA, CDR2 FQGTGA. There are 17 residues in the CDR3. Trimming removed 0 bases at V and 4 bases at J, with 18 bases between.

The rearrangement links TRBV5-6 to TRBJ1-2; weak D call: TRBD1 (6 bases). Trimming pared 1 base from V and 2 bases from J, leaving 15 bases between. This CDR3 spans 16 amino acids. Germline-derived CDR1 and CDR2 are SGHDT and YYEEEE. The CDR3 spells CASSLNWDTLNYGYTF. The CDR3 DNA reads TGTGCCAGCAGCTTGAATTGGGACACGCTAAACTATGGCTACACCTTC.

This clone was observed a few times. DNA of the CDR3: TGTGCCAGTAGGCCCTTAGGGGGCAATCAGCCCCAGCATTTT. Amino acids: CASRPLGGNQPQHF. This chain joins TRBV19 and TRBJ1-5; TRBD1 is a possible D gene (5 bases). V gave up 6 bases and J gave up 2 bases, with 11 bases separating them. The CDR3 runs to 14 residues. Germline assignment: CDR1 LNHDA and CDR2 SQIVND (reference sequence).